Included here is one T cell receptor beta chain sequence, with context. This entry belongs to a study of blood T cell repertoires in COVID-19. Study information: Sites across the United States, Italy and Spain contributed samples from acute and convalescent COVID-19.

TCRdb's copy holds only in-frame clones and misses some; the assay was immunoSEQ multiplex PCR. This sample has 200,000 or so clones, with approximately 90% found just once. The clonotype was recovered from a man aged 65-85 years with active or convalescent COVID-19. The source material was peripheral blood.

CDR3 DNA sequence: TGTGCCAGCACCATGCGTAACACCGGGGAGCTGTTTTTT. The encoded protein is CASTMRNTGELFF. V and J are TRBV21-1 and TRBJ2-2; TRBD2 was called by the table and not checked on the DNA. TRBV21-1 is annotated as a pseudogene. This CDR3 spans 13 amino acids.